This entry concerns a single T cell receptor beta chain. Its antigen remains unidentified. With 2 bases clipped from V and 4 bases from J, the junction kept 4 bases outside the gene matches. This CDR3 contains 14 residues. CDR1 KGHSH and CDR2 LQKENI come from the germline V gene. The data were obtained in a study of graft-versus-host responses after intestinal transplantation. As for the study in general: All recipients got anti-thymocyte globulin induction, then tacrolimus and steroids for around three years.

Assay: immunoSEQ multiplex PCR; the TCRdb copy retains only in-frame clones and omits some. The table shows over 45,000 clones, with almost 95% occurring only once. The study's findings and limits: GvH clones occurred in recipient marrow; some first appeared in ileum or blood.

The chain joins TRBV18 to TRBJ1-1, with 7 positions matching TRBD1. The TCR comes from a human donor who was the organ donor for an intestinal transplant. The starting material was unstimulated CD4+ T cells sorted from spleen or lymph node cells, obtained before transplant. CDR3: CASSPVAGGTEAFF. As DNA, the CDR3 is TGTGCCAGCTCACCAGTGGCAGGGGGCACTGAAGCTTTCTTT.